This TCR beta chain was recorded in a study of CD8 T cells in ankylosing spondylitis. Study-wide results and caveats: Past research had described some motif variants in reactive arthritis synovial fluid and blood. As reported, disease-linked clones showed significant enrichment in matched ankylosing spondylitis synovial fluid. Seven to nine highly homologous variants formed a TCR beta motif that appeared characteristic of ankylosing spondylitis blood. CD8+ by phenotype, disease-linked clones were relatively rare in peripheral blood.

Each TCR beta library was made by quantitative 5'-RACE that incorporated molecular barcodes. Via MiXCR, TCRdb re-called the 5' RACE reads, giving one row per CDR3 protein. The sample includes roughly 470,000 distinct CDR3 sequences, roughly a quarter of them seen just once. The germline V gene has CDR1 DFQATT and CDR2 SNEGSKA (reference sequence). J was trimmed by 1 base and V by 3 bases; bases with no gene match: 2. The CDR3 contains 13 residues. This clonotype occurred a few times. Antigen: not known. J is TRBJ1-1 and V is TRBV20-1, with TRBD1 matching over 7 bases. The sequenced material came from blood, either unsorted or a sorted T cell fraction (not recorded which). The TCR originated in a male donor with ankylosing spondylitis. CDR3 loop: CSARRDRNTEAFF. The CDR3 DNA sequence: TGCAGTGCTAGGAGGGACAGGAACACTGAAGCTTTCTTT.